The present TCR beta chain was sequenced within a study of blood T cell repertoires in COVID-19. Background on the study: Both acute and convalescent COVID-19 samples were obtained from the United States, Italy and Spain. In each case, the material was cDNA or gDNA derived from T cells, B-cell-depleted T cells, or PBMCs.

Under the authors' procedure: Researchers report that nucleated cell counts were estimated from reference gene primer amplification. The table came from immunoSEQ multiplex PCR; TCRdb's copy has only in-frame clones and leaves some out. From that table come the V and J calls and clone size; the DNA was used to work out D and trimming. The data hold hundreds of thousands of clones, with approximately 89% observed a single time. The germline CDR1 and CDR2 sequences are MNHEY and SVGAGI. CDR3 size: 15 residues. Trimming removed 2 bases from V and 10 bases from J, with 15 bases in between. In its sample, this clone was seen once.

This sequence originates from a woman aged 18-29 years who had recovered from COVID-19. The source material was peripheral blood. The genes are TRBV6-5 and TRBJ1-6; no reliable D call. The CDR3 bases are TGTGCCAGCAGTTACCGTCACGGAGGTACATCACCCCTCCACTTT. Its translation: CASSYRHGGTSPLHF.